This is a list of T cell receptor beta chains from one sample in a study of T-cell reconstitution after alpha-beta-depleted transplantation in children. TCRdb fed the PCR reads into MiXCR, producing one record per CDR3 protein. Of some 200,000 distinct CDR3 sequences in the sample, approximately 6.8% are singletons; the top ten hold under 5%. The sample here was PBMCs, taken before TCRalphabeta/CD19-depleted stem cell transplant. These receptors came from a girl less than two years old with combined immunodeficiency, due to receive a stem cell transplant. The CDR3 runs from the conserved cysteine through the conserved F or W. A D gene is named only where the DNA matches it firmly. Size tells how often a clone was seen (once, few, many) or the class of an expanded clone, and some rows leave it out.

V,D,size,J,DNA,CDR3
TRBV29-1,-,many,TRBJ2-7,TGCAGCGTTGTTTTACAGCGGAGGAGCGGCCCTACAGAGCAGTACTTC,CSVVLQRRSGPTEQYF
TRBV27,-,many,TRBJ2-3,TGTGCCAGCAGTTGGATCCGGGCTGCTCAAGATACGCAGTATTTT,CASSWIRAAQDTQYF
TRBV29-1,-,many,TRBJ2-2,TGCAGCGTTGAAACAGGGTACACCGGGGAGCTGTTTTTT,CSVETGYTGELFF
TRBV7-2,-,many,TRBJ2-2,TGTGCCAGCAGCTTAAGAGTTGGCGCGACCGGGGAGCTGTTTTTT,CASSLRVGATGELFF
TRBV12-3/TRBV12-4,-,few,TRBJ2-7,TGTGCCAGCAGCGGGGAGTACTTC,CASSGEYF
TRBV6-1,-,-,TRBJ2-5,TGTGCCAGCGGATCACAGGGACGTAGGGGGGTTCAAGAGACCCAGTACTTC,CASGSQGRRGVQETQYF
TRBV12-3/TRBV12-4,TRBD2,many,TRBJ2-1,TGTGCCAGCAGTTCCTATCTAGCGGGCTATGAGCAGTTCTTC,CASSSYLAGYEQFF
TRBV9,-,many,TRBJ2-1,TGTGCCAGCAGCCCTTGGGGGGGCCCCCCCAACATTGAGCAGTTCTTC,CASSPWGGPPNIEQFF
TRBV7-3,-,many,TRBJ2-1,-,CASSFGPGTYNEQFF
TRBV29-1,-,many,TRBJ1-2,TGCAGCGTTGGCCCCCGAAACGTCTATGGCTACACCTTC,CSVGPRNVYGYTF
TRBV19,-,few,TRBJ1-2,TGTGCCACCCAACGGGACTTCGGCTATGGCTACACCTTC,CATQRDFGYGYTF